What follows are 17 T cell receptor beta chains derived from one specimen sequenced in a study of a mutant IDH1 vaccine in newly diagnosed glioma. Assay: immunoSEQ multiplex PCR; the TCRdb copy retains only in-frame clones and omits some. The data show about 56,000 clones, roughly nine tenths seen once. Time point given: week 35, safety follow-up. The study gave 300 ug of mutant IDH1 20-mer peptide per vaccine dose, with topical imiquimod. Their antigens are not known. This material consisted of PBMCs, taken from a glioma patient whose treatment included an IDH1 peptide vaccine. The receptor set was obtained from a man aged 35 to 55 with glioma.

The chain employs TRBV6-1 and TRBJ1-5; TRBD1 matches at 8 bases. The CDR3 consists of 14 residues. Trimming cost V 6 bases and J 6 bases; bases outside gene matches: 7. Per the germline V gene, CDR1 is MNHNS and CDR2 is SASEGT. This CDR3 reads CASRTGVPSQPQHF. The CDR3 DNA reads TGTGCCAGCAGGACAGGGGTGCCCAGTCAGCCCCAGCATTTT.

This clone is a singleton in its sample. The CDR3 protein is CASSGWEERNEQFF. In DNA form, the CDR3 reads TGTGCCAGCAGCGGCTGGGAGGAGCGGAATGAGCAGTTCTTC. This chain connects TRBV7-9 to TRBJ2-1; the D gene is possibly TRBD2 (6 bases). The CDR3 covers 14 residues. Trimming removed 5 bases at V and 7 bases at J, with 15 bases between. Per the germline V gene, CDR1 is SEHNR and CDR2 is FQNEAQ (reference sequence).

The chain recombines TRBV14 with TRBJ2-3, with D unclear. CDR3 length: 15 residues. V was shortened by 4 bases and J by 1 base, with 12 bases between the two germline ends. Germline loops: CDR1 SGHDN, CDR2 FVKESK. CDR3 DNA: TGTGCCAGCAGCCGAGGAGTCGCGGGCACAGATACGCAGTATTTT. Its protein product is CASSRGVAGTDTQYF.

The gene calls are TRBV27 and TRBJ1-1; D remains ambiguous. This CDR3 is 16 amino acids long. V was clipped by 3 bases and J by 4 bases, with 18 bases between them. In germline, CDR1 is MNHEY, CDR2 SMNVEV (reference sequence). CDR3 in amino acids: CASSFDGGRGGTEAFF. The CDR3 nucleotides read TGTGCCAGCAGTTTTGATGGTGGGCGAGGTGGCACTGAAGCTTTCTTT.

This chain uses TRBV10-3 with TRBJ2-7; D ambiguous. The ends were cut back, 0 bases at V and 2 bases at J, with 5 bases in the middle. CDR3 length: 13 residues. Germline V gene lookup returns CDR1 ENHRY and CDR2 SYGVKD. The CDR3 loop is CAISESAAYEQYF. Here the CDR3 DNA reads TGTGCCATCAGTGAGTCGGCAGCCTACGAGCAGTACTTC.

The chain employs TRBV6-5 and TRBJ2-2; perhaps TRBD2 as D (5 bases). CDR1 MNHEY and CDR2 SVGAGI come from the germline V gene. The V gene lost 4 bases and the J gene lost 8 bases, with 14 bases spanning the gap. The CDR3 contains 14 residues. The CDR3 spells CASSWLPTGGELFF. In nucleotides, the CDR3 is TGTGCCAGCAGTTGGCTTCCTACGGGAGGGGAGCTGTTTTTT.

The gene calls are TRBV10-3 and TRBJ1-1, with 10 bases lining up with TRBD1. CDR1 ENHRY and CDR2 SYGVKD come from the germline V gene. The CDR3 sequence is 18 residues long. V was clipped by 4 bases and J by 5 bases; unmatched bases: 16. The CDR3 loop reads CAISVGDRGWSERTEAFF. The CDR3 DNA reads TGTGCCATCAGTGTAGGGGACAGGGGCTGGAGTGAAAGGACTGAAGCTTTCTTT.

The CDR3 bases are TGCAGCGTTGAGAGCGAACCTTCGTACAATGAGCAGTTCTTC. This gives the protein CSVESEPSYNEQFF. The chain couples TRBV29-1 to TRBJ2-1; D remains unclear. The CDR3 runs to 14 residues. Trimming took off 3 bases at V and 4 bases at J, with 13 bases between the two ends. The germline gives CDR1 SQVTM, CDR2 ANQGSEA.

This clone has a handful of counts. V and J are TRBV7-3 and TRBJ2-2; D may match TRBD1 or TRBD2 (5 bases each). The CDR3 is 16 amino acids. From germline, CDR1 is SGHTA and CDR2 FQGTGA. The V end was cut by 1 base, the J end by 6 bases, with 15 bases between. The CDR3 DNA reads as TGTGCCAGCAGCTTAAGGGGACGCTCCATGCCCGGGGAGCTGTTTTTT. It yields the protein CASSLRGRSMPGELFF.

The V gene is TRBV5-1, the J gene TRBJ2-7, with 13 bases that match TRBD2. The CDR3 spans 20 residues. Germline V CDR1 and CDR2: SGHRS, YFSETQ. V lost 0 bases, J lost 0 bases, and 12 bases stayed unmatched. CDR3 amino acids: CASSLGRPGLAGIPSYEQYF. DNA for the CDR3: TGCGCCAGCAGCTTGGGACGACCGGGACTAGCGGGAATTCCCTCCTACGAGCAGTACTTC.

The chain recombines TRBV5-1 with TRBJ1-4; 9 positions agree with TRBD1. J was trimmed by 2 bases and V by 0 bases; bases with no gene match: 11. Germline CDR1 is SGHRS and CDR2 is YFSETQ. This CDR3 is built from 19 residues. CDR3 loop: CASSLVPQGAVGTNEKLFF. In DNA form, the CDR3 reads TGCGCCAGCAGCTTGGTACCACAGGGGGCAGTTGGTACTAATGAAAAACTGTTTTTT.

This sequence joins TRBV4-2 and TRBJ2-1; D possibly corresponds to TRBD2 (5 bases). Trimming pared 0 bases from V and 5 bases from J, leaving 14 bases between. The CDR3 loop spans 16 amino acids. Germline CDR1 and CDR2: LGHNA and YNFKEQ. The CDR3 is CASSQDLRETHNEQFF. CDR3 coding DNA: TGTGCCAGCAGCCAAGATTTGAGGGAGACCCACAATGAGCAGTTCTTC.

This sequence joins TRBV4-1 and TRBJ2-2, with a tentative D call TRBD2 (5 bases). Germline V lookup: CDR1 MGHRA, CDR2 YSYEKL. This CDR3 spans 15 amino acids. Trimming shortened V by 1 base and J by 4 bases, and 10 bases separated the two germline ends. The CDR3 DNA sequence: TGCGCCAGCAGCCAAGTATTTGGACTCACCGGGGAGCTGTTTTTT. Its translation is CASSQVFGLTGELFF.

CDR3: CASKRDREGGQPQHF. The CDR3 nucleotides read TGTGCCAGTAAACGGGACAGGGAGGGGGGACAGCCCCAGCATTTT. The V and J genes are TRBV19 and TRBJ1-5, with 9 bases fitting TRBD1. Germline CDR1 and CDR2: LNHDA and SQIVND (reference sequence). V lost 7 bases, J lost 7 bases, and 11 bases stayed unmatched. CDR3 length: 15 residues.

The rearrangement links TRBV6-1 to TRBJ1-5; TRBD1 might be the D (5 bases). V was pared by 4 bases and J by 4 bases, with 29 bases between. The germline V gene encodes CDR1 MNHNS and CDR2 SASEGT. The length of the CDR3 is 20 residues. CDR3 amino acids: CASSVGRGGQGTRPNQPQHF. The CDR3 bases are TGTGCCAGCAGTGTTGGGAGGGGTGGGCAGGGAACCCGACCGAATCAGCCCCAGCATTTT.

The rearrangement links TRBV9 to TRBJ2-3; D not resolved. This CDR3 spans 13 amino acids. V was clipped by 0 bases and J by 7 bases, with 9 bases between them. Per the germline V gene, CDR1 is SGDLS and CDR2 is YYNGEE. The CDR3 coding sequence is TGTGCCAGCAGCGTAGATTTTGGGAATACGCAGTATTTT. Translation: CASSVDFGNTQYF.

The CDR3 region has the DNA TGTGCCAGCAGTTTAGCCAGGGGCACTGAAGCTTTCTTT. Protein sequence: CASSLARGTEAFF. J is TRBJ1-1 and V is TRBV27; possible D gene TRBD1, 6 bases. Germline V gene sequence: CDR1 MNHEY, CDR2 SMNVEV (reference sequence). The CDR3 length is 13 residues. V was clipped by 2 bases and J by 4 bases, with 8 bases between them.